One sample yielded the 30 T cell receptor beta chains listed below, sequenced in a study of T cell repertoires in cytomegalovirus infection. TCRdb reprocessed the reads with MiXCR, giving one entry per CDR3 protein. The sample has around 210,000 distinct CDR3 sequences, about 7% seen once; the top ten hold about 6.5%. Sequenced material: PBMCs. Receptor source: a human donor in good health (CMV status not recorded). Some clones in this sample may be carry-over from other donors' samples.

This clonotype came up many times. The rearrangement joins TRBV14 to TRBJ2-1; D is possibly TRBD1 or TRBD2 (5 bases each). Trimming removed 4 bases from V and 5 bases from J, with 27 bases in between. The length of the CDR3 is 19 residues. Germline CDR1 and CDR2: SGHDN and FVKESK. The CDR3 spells CASSRRGFRTLGVNNEQFF. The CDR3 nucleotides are TGTGCCAGCAGCCGAAGGGGCTTCAGAACTCTGGGGGTCAACAATGAGCAGTTCTTC.

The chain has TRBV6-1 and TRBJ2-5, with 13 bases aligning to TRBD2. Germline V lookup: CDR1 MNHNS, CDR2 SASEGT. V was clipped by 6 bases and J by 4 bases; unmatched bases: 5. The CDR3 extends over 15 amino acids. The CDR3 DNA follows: TGTGCCAGCAGGCCACTAGCGGGGGGGCTAGAGACCCAGTACTTC. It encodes CASRPLAGGLETQYF.

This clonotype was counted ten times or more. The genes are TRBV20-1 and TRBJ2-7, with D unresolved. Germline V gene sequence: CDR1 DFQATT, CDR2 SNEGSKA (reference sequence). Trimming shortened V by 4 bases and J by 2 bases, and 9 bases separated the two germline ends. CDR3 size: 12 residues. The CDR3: CSANIDTYEQYF. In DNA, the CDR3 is TGCAGTGCTAATATAGACACCTACGAGCAGTACTTC.

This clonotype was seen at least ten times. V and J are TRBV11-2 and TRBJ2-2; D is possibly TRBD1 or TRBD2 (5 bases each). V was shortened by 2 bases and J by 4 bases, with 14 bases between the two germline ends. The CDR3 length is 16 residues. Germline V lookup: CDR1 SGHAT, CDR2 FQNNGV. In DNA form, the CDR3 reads TGTGCCAGCAGCTTACCGGGACGTAAATTCACCGGGGAGCTGTTTTTT. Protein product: CASSLPGRKFTGELFF.

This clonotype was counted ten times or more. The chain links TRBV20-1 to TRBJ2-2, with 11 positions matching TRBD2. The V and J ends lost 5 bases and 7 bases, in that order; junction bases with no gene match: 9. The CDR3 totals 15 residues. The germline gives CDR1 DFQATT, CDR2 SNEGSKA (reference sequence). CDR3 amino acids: CSAFSGGARGGELFF. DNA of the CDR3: TGCAGTGCTTTTAGCGGGGGGGCCAGGGGCGGGGAGCTGTTTTTT.

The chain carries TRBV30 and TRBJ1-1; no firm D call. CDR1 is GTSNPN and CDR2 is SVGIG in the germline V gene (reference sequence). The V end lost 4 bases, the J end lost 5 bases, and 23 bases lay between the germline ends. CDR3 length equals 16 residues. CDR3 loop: CAWKRVGERSGTEAFF. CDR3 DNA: TGTGCCTGGAAACGTGTCGGAGAAAGGAGTGGAACTGAAGCTTTCTTT.

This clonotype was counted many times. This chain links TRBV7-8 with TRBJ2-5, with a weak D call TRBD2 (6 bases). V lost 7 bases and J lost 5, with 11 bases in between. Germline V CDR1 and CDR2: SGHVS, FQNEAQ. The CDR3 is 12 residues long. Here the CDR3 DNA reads TGTGCCAGCACCGGGGGACGGGAGACCCAGTACTTC. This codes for CASTGGRETQYF.

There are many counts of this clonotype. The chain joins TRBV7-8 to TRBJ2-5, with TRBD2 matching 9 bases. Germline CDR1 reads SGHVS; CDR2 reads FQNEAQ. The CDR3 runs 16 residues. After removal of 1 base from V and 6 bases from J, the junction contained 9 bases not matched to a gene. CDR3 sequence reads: CASSLDQAGGWKTQYF. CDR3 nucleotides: TGTGCCAGCAGCTTAGATCAAGCGGGGGGTTGGAAGACCCAGTACTTC.

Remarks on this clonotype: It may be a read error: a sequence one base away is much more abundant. The CDR3 loop is CASSFRGPHGKLFF. The CDR3, as DNA: TGTGCCAGCAGTTTCCGGGGGCCACACGGGAAGCTGTTTTTT. V gene TRBV28 combines with J gene TRBJ2-2; D could derive from TRBD1 or TRBD2 (6 bases each). The germline V gene has CDR1 MDHEN and CDR2 SYDVKM. The CDR3 covers 14 residues.

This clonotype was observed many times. The CDR3 reads CASSFTHMNYGYTF. The CDR3 nucleotides are TGTGCCAGCAGCTTTACGCACATGAACTATGGCTACACCTTC. The chain recombines TRBV7-4 with TRBJ1-2; D remains unclear. V was cut by 3 bases and J by 2 bases, with 10 bases left in between. CDR1 SGHVT and CDR2 SQSDAQ come from the germline V gene. This CDR3 has 14 amino acids.

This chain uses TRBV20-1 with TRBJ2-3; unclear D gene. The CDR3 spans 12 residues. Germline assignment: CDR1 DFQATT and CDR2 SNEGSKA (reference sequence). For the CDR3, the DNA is TGCACTCTCTTATGGTCCGCCGATACGCAGTATTTT. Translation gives CTLLWSADTQYF.

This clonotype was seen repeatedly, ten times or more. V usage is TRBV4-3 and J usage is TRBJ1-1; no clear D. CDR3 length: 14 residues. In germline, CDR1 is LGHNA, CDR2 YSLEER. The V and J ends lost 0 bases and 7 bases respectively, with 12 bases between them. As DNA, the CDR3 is TGCGCCAGCAGCCAAGAGGTAGGGAATGGTGAAGCTTTCTTT. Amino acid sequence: CASSQEVGNGEAFF.

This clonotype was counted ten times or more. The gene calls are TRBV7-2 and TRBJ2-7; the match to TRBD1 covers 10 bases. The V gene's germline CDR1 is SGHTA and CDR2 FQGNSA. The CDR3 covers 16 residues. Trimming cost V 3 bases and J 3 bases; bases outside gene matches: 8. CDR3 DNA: TGTGCCAGCAGCTTTTTACTGACAGGGGGCCTCTACGAGCAGTACTTC. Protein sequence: CASSFLLTGGLYEQYF.

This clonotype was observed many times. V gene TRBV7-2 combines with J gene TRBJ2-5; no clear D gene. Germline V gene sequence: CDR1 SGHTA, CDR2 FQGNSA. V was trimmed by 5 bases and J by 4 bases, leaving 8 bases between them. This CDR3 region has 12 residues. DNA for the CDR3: TGTGCCAGCAGCCCACATGGAGAGACCCAGTACTTC. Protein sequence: CASSPHGETQYF.

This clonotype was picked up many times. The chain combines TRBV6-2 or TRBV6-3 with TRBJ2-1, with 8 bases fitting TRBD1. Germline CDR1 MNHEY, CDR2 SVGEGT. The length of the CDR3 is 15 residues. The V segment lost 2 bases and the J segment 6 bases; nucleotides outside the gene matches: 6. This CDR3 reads CASSYRQGYSNEQFF. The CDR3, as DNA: TGTGCCAGCAGTTACAGACAGGGGTATAGCAATGAGCAGTTCTTC.

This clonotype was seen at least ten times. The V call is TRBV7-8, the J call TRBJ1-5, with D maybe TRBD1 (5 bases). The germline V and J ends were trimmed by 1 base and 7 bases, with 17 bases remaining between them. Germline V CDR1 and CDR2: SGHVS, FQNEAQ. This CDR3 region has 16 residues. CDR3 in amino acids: CASSLGGGGERQPQHF. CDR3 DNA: TGTGCCAGCAGCTTAGGTGGGGGAGGGGAACGCCAGCCCCAGCATTTT.

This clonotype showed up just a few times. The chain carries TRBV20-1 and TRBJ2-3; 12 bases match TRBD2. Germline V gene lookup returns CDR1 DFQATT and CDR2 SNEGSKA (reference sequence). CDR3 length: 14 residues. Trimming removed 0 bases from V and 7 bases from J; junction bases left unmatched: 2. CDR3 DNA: TGCAGTGCTAGAGAACTAGCGGGGGGAAATACGCAGTATTTT. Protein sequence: CSARELAGGNTQYF.

DNA for the CDR3: TGTGCCAGCAGTTTACTGGACAGGCGTTTCTCACCCCTCCACTTT. Translated: CASSLLDRRFSPLHF. This sequence joins TRBV28 and TRBJ1-6; TRBD1 agrees at 7 bases. Germline V gene lookup returns CDR1 MDHEN and CDR2 SYDVKM. This CDR3 is 15 amino acids long. The V gene end was trimmed by 2 bases and the J gene end by 10 bases; junction bases not matched to a gene: 8.

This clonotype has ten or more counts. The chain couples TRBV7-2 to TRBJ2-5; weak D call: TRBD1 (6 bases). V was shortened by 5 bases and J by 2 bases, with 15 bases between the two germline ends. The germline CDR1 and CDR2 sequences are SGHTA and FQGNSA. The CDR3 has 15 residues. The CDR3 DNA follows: TGTGCCAGCAGCCCCGGCCCCGGGACACAAGAGACCCAGTACTTC. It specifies CASSPGPGTQETQYF.

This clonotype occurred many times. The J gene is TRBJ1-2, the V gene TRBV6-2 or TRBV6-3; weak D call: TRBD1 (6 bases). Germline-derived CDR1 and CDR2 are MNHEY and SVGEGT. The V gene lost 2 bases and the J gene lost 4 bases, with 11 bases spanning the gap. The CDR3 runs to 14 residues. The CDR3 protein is CASSYRGQSYGYTF. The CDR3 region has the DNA TGTGCCAGCAGTTACCGTGGACAGTCCTATGGCTACACCTTC.

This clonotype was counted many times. The CDR3 DNA sequence: TGTGCCAGCAGTCGTATTGGGACTCCGACGGTGTACGAGCAGTACTTC. It is translated as CASSRIGTPTVYEQYF. V gene TRBV7-2 combines with J gene TRBJ2-7; a possible D gene is TRBD2 (6 bases). The CDR3 loop spans 16 amino acids. The germline V gene encodes CDR1 SGHTA and CDR2 FQGNSA. V was pared by 6 bases and J by 4 bases, with 22 bases between.

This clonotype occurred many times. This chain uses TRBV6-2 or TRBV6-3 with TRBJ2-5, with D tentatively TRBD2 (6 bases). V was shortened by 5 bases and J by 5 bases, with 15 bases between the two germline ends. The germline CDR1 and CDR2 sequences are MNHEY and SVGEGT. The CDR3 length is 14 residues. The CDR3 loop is CASSRLAIGETQYF. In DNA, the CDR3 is TGTGCCAGCAGTAGGCTAGCGATAGGGGAGACCCAGTACTTC.

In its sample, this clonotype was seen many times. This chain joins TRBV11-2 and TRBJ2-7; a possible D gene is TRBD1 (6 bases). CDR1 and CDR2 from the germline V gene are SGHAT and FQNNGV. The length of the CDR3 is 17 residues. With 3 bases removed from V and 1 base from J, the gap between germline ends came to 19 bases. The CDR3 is CASSFSRAGELSYEQYF. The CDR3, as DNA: TGTGCCAGCAGCTTCTCCAGGGCAGGGGAATTGTCCTACGAGCAGTACTTC.

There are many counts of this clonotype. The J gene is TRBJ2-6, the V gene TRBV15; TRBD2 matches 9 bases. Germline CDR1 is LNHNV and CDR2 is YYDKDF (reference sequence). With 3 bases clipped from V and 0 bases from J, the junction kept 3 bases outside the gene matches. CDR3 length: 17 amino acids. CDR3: CATSSAGGGSGANVLTF. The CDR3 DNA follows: TGTGCCACCAGCAGCGCGGGAGGGGGCTCTGGGGCCAACGTCCTGACTTTC.

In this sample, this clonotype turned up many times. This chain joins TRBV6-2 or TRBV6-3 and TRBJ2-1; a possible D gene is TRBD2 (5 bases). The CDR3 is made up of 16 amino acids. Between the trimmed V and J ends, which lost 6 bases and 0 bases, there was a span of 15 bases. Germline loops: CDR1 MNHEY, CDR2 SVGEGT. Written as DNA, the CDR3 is TGTGCCAGCAGAGGAGGCGGGCCAAGCTCCTACAATGAGCAGTTCTTC. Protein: CASRGGGPSSYNEQFF.

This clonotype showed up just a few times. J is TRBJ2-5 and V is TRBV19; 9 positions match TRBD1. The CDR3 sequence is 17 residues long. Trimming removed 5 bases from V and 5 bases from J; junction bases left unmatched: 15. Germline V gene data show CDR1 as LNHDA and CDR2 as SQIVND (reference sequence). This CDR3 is CASSPSRGTGNGETQYF. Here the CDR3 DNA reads TGTGCCAGTAGTCCCTCCAGAGGGACAGGGAACGGTGAGACCCAGTACTTC.

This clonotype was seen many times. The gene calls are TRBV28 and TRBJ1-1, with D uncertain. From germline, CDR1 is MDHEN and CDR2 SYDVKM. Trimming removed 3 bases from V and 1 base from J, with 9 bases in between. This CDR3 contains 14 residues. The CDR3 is CASSFSLRNTEAFF. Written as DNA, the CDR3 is TGTGCCAGCAGTTTCAGCCTGAGGAACACTGAAGCTTTCTTT.

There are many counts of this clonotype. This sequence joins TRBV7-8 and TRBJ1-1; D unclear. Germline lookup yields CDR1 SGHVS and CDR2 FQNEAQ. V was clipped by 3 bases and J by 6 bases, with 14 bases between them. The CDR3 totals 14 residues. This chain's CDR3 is CASSFPEAGAEAFF. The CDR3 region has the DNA TGTGCCAGCAGCTTCCCCGAAGCGGGCGCTGAAGCTTTCTTT.

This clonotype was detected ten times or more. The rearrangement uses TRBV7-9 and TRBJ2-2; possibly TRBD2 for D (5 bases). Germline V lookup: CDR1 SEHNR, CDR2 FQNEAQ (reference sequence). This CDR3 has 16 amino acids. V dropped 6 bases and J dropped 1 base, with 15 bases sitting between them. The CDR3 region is CASSRDLGRNTGELFF. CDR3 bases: TGTGCCAGCAGTCGCGACTTAGGGAGGAACACCGGGGAGCTGTTTTTT.

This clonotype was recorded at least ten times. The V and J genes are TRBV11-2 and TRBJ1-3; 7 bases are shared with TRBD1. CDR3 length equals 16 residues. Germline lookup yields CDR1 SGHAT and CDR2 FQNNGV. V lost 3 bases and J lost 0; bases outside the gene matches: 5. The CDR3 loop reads CASSFGQVLSGNTIYF. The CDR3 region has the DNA TGTGCCAGCAGCTTCGGACAGGTCCTCTCTGGAAACACCATATATTTT.